Below, 12 T cell receptor beta chains from the same sample are listed, as sequenced in a study of blood T cells in healthy people across ages. It was with a sample-barcoded 5' primer and a J-beta primer mix that a second PCR of roughly 6 to 12 cycles was run. TCRdb reprocessed the 5' RACE reads via MiXCR and lists one record per CDR3 protein. Among about 1.8 million distinct CDR3 sequences listed, 49% were seen once. The sample was blood. All receptors come from a woman aged 40 to 49 in good health.

This clonotype was observed a few times. The chain combines TRBV5-1 with TRBJ2-3; D is unresolved. From germline, CDR1 is SGHRS and CDR2 YFSETQ. V was cut by 7 bases and J by 3 bases, with 15 bases left in between. This CDR3 has 14 residues. For the CDR3, the DNA is TGCGCCAGCTCCGATGTACCACCAACAGATACGCAGTATTTT. Protein sequence: CASSDVPPTDTQYF.

The CDR3 sequence is CSARTGRLSNEQFF. CDR3 nucleotide sequence: TGCAGCGCTCGGACAGGGCGATTGAGCAATGAGCAGTTCTTC. This chain connects TRBV29-1 to TRBJ2-1; 8 bases align to TRBD1. The length of the CDR3 is 14 residues. V was pared by 7 bases and J by 6 bases, with 11 bases of the junction left unmatched. Germline V gene lookup returns CDR1 SQVTM and CDR2 ANQGSEA.

This clonotype was seen a single time. The J gene is TRBJ2-1, the V gene TRBV7-2, with D possibly matching TRBD2 (6 bases). This CDR3 spans 16 amino acids. Germline loops: CDR1 SGHTA, CDR2 FQGNSA. V lost 0 bases, J lost 6 bases, and 15 bases lay in between. In DNA form, the CDR3 reads TGTGCCAGCAGCTTAGCGGGAGGCTTGGAAGGCAATGAGCAGTTCTTC. Its translation: CASSLAGGLEGNEQFF.

The chain recombines TRBV12-3 or TRBV12-4 with TRBJ1-5, with 9 bases fitting TRBD1. The V and J ends lost 6 bases and 3 bases, in that order; junction bases with no gene match: 12. The CDR3 contains 17 residues. The CDR3 here is CASSGGQGSLFNQPQHF. The CDR3 nucleotides are TGTGCCAGCAGCGGCGGACAGGGGAGCCTTTTCAATCAGCCCCAGCATTTT.

This clonotype has just a few counts. The chain combines TRBV4-1 with TRBJ2-6; 8 bases fit TRBD1. The germline CDR1 and CDR2 sequences are MGHRA and YSYEKL. The V segment lost 4 bases and the J segment 0 bases; nucleotides outside the gene matches: 5. The CDR3 is 17 residues long. CDR3 nucleotides: TGCGCCAGCAGCCCCCGGGACAGGACCTCTGGGGCCAACGTCCTGACTTTC. Translation gives CASSPRDRTSGANVLTF.

The chain combines TRBV28 with TRBJ1-2; TRBD1 aligns across 11 bases. The CDR3 has 19 amino acids. Per germline, CDR1 MDHEN and CDR2 SYDVKM. Trimming took 7 bases from V and 10 from J; bases not matched to a gene: 26. The CDR3: CASTQVGVRTGGLLSVYTF. The CDR3 DNA reads as TGTGCCAGCACCCAAGTCGGGGTTCGGACAGGGGGCCTCCTGAGTGTCTACACCTTC.

The V gene is TRBV7-9, the J gene TRBJ2-3; 11 positions match TRBD2. The V gene's germline CDR1 is SEHNR and CDR2 FQNEAQ (reference sequence). The CDR3 is made up of 16 amino acids. V trimming: 2 bases; J trimming: 2 bases; junction bases outside the gene matches: 3. CDR3 residues: CASSLTSGGDTDTQYF. The DNA for the CDR3 is TGTGCCAGCAGCTTAACTAGCGGGGGAGACACAGATACGCAGTATTTT.

The CDR3 DNA follows: TGTGCCAGCAGCGGTGGGGGCCACGGGGTTGAGCAGTTCTTC. It specifies CASSGGGHGVEQFF. The rearrangement joins TRBV9 to TRBJ2-1, with D possibly matching TRBD1 (6 bases). V lost 3 bases and J 9 bases, leaving 16 bases between the germline ends. Germline V gene data show CDR1 as SGDLS and CDR2 as YYNGEE. The CDR3 sequence is 14 residues long.

The chain joins TRBV5-5 to TRBJ2-7, with a weak D call TRBD1 (6 bases). The V gene lost 4 bases and the J gene lost 5 bases, with 16 bases spanning the gap. CDR3 length: 14 amino acids. CDR1 is SGHKS and CDR2 is YYEKEE in the germline V gene (reference sequence). CDR3 sequence reads: CASSPYSRGNEQYF. The DNA of the CDR3 is TGTGCCAGCAGCCCGTACTCCAGGGGCAACGAGCAGTACTTC.

The chain has TRBV20-1 and TRBJ2-3, with D perhaps TRBD1 or TRBD2 (5 bases each). CDR1 is DFQATT and CDR2 is SNEGSKA in the germline V gene (reference sequence). There are 17 residues in the CDR3. The V and J ends lost 3 bases and 4 bases respectively, with 23 bases between them. The CDR3 loop reads CSASGTSTIEKADTQYF. For the CDR3, the DNA is TGCAGTGCTAGTGGGACCTCAACAATCGAAAAGGCAGATACGCAGTATTTT.

This clonotype was seen once. This sequence joins TRBV29-1 and TRBJ2-7; 7 positions match TRBD1. The V and J ends lost 5 bases and 0 bases, in that order; junction bases with no gene match: 7. From germline, CDR1 is SQVTM and CDR2 ANQGSEA. The CDR3 loop spans 14 amino acids. CDR3 sequence reads: CSVKRRDSSYEQYF. DNA of the CDR3: TGCAGCGTTAAACGCCGGGACAGCTCCTACGAGCAGTACTTC.

V and J are TRBV7-9 and TRBJ1-5, with 8 positions matching TRBD1. The CDR3 has 15 residues. Trimming took 5 bases from V and 7 from J; bases not matched to a gene: 10. The germline CDR1 and CDR2 sequences are SEHNR and FQNEAQ (reference sequence). The CDR3 spells CASSPAQGAKQPQHF. Here the CDR3 DNA reads TGTGCCAGCAGCCCAGCGCAGGGGGCGAAGCAGCCCCAGCATTTT.